The TCR beta chain under discussion was sequenced for a study of blood T cell repertoires in COVID-19. At the level of the study: Acute and convalescent COVID-19 specimens originated in the United States, Italy and Spain. PBMCs, B-cell-depleted T cells, or T cells were the source of the cDNA or gDNA that made up the material.

Authors' methods: Estimates of nucleated cell counts were drawn from the amplification of reference gene primers. Sequencing used immunoSEQ multiplex PCR; TCRdb keeps in-frame clones, though not all of them. Clonal size and the V and J genes are those of that table, whereas D and trimming came from the DNA. In the table there are about 57,000 clones, roughly 78% of which are singletons. V gave up 2 bases and J gave up 6 bases, with 10 bases separating them. The CDR3 loop spans 13 amino acids. Germline V CDR1 and CDR2: MNHEY, SVGEGT. The sample was peripheral blood. The clonotype originates from a woman older than 75 with acute or convalescent COVID-19. The chain uses TRBV6-2 or TRBV6-3 and TRBJ1-2; possible D gene TRBD1, 6 bases. The CDR3 DNA reads as TGTGCCAGCAGTTACGCAGGACAGAATGGCTACACCTTC. It yields the protein CASSYAGQNGYTF.